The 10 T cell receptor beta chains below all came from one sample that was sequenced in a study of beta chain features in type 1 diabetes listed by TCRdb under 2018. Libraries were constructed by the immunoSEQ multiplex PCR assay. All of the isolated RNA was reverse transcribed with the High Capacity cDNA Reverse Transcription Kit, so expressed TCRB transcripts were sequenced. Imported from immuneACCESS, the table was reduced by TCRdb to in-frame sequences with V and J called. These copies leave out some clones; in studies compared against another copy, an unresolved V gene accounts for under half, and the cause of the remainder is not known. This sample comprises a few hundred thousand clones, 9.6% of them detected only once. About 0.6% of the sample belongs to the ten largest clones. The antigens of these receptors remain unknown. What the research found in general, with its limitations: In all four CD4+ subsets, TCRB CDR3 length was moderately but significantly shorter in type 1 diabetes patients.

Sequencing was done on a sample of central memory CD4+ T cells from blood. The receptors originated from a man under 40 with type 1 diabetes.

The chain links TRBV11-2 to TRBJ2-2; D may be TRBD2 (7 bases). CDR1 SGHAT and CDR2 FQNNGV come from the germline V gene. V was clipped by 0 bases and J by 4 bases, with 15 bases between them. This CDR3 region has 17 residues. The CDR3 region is CASSLENAGASTGELFF. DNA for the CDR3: TGTGCCAGCAGCTTAGAAAATGCGGGGGCGAGCACCGGGGAGCTGTTTTTT.

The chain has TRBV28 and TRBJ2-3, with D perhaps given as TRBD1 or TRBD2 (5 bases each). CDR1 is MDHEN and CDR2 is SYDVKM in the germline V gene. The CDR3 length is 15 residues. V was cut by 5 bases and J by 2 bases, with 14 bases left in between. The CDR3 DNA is TGTGCCAGCAGTAACCGGGACCTGACCACAGATACGCAGTATTTT. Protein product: CASSNRDLTTDTQYF.

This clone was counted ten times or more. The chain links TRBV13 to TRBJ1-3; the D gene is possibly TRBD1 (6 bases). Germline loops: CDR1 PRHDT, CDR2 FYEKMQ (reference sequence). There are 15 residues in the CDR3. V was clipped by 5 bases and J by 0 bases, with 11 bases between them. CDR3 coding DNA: TGTGCCAGCAGCGGACGACAGGTCTCTGGAAACACCATATATTTT. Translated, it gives CASSGRQVSGNTIYF.

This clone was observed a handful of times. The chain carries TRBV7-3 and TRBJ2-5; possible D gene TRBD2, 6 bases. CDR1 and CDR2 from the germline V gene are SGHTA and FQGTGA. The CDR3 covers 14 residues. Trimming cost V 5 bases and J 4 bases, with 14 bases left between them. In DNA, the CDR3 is TGTGCCAGCAGCGAGCGCGGGACGATAGAGACCCAGTACTTC. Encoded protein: CASSERGTIETQYF. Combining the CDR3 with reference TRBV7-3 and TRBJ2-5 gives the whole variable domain GAGVSQTPSNKVTEKGKYVELRCDPISGHTALYWYRQSLGQGPEFLIYFQGTGAADDSGLPNDRFFAVRPEGSVSTLKIQRTERGDSAVYLCASSERGTIETQYFGPGTRLLVL.

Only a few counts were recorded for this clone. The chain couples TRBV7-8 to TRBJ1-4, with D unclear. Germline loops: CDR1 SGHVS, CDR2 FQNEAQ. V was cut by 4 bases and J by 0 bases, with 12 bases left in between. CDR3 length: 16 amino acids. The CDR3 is CASSSGSQTTNEKLFF. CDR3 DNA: TGTGCCAGCAGCTCCGGGTCCCAAACAACTAATGAAAAACTGTTTTTT.

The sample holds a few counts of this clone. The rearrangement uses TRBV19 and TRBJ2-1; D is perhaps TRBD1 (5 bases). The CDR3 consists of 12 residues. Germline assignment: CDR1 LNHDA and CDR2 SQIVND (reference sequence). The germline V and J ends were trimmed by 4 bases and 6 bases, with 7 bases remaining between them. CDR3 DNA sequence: TGTGCCAGTAGTACGCAGGGCAATGAGCAGTTCTTC. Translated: CASSTQGNEQFF.

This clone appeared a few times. The CDR3 is CASSFWESGANVLTF. CDR3 sequence (DNA): TGTGCCAGCAGTTTTTGGGAATCAGGGGCCAACGTCCTGACTTTC. J is TRBJ2-6 and V is TRBV6-5; D is uncertain. CDR1 and CDR2 (germline): MNHEY, SVGAGI. This CDR3 region has 15 residues. Trimming shortened V by 4 bases and J by 4 bases, and 11 bases separated the two germline ends.

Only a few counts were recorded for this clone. Written as DNA, the CDR3 is TGTGCCAGCAGTTTCATGACTAGCAACACCGGGGAGCTGTTTTTT. Protein sequence: CASSFMTSNTGELFF. The gene calls are TRBV7-6 and TRBJ2-2, with 7 bases identical to TRBD2. The germline gives CDR1 SGHVS, CDR2 FNYEAQ. This CDR3 is 15 amino acids long. V lost 6 bases, J lost 2 bases, and 6 bases stayed unmatched.

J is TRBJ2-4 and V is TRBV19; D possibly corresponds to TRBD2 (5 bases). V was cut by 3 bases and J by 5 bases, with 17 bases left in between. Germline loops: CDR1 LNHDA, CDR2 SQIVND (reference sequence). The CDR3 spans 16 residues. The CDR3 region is CASSMDGGGLQNIQYF. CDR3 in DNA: TGTGCCAGTAGTATGGACGGCGGCGGGCTCCAAAACATTCAGTACTTC.

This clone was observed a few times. This CDR3 reads CASSIGTGAYGYTF. The CDR3 DNA reads as TGTGCCAGTAGTATTGGGACAGGGGCTTATGGCTACACCTTC. The chain employs TRBV19 and TRBJ1-2, with 10 bases matching TRBD1. With 3 bases clipped from V and 5 bases from J, the junction kept 3 bases outside the gene matches. This CDR3 has 14 residues. Germline CDR1 LNHDA, CDR2 SQIVND (reference sequence).